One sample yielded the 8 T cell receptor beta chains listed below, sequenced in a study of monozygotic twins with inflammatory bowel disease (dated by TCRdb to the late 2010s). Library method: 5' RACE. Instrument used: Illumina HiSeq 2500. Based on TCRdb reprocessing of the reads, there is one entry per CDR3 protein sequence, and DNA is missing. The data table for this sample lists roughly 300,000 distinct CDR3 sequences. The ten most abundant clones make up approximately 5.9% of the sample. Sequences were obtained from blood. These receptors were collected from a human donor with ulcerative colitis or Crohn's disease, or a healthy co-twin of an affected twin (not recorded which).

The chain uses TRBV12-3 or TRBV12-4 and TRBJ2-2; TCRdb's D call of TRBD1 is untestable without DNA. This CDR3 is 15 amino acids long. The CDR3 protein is CASISGTGGPGELFF.

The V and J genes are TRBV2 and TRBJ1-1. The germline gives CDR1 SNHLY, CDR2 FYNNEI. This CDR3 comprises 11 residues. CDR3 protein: CASRGGGEAFF. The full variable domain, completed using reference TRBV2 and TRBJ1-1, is EPEVTQTPSHQVTQMGQEVILRCVPISNHLYFYWYRQILGQKVEFLVSFYNNEISEKSEIFDDQFSVERPDGSNFTLKIRSTKLEDSAMYFCASRGGGEAFFGQGTRLTVV.

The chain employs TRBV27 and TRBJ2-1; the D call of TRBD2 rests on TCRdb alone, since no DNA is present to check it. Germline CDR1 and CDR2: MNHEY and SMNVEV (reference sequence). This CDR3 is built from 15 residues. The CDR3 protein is CASSLGTSGSREQFF.

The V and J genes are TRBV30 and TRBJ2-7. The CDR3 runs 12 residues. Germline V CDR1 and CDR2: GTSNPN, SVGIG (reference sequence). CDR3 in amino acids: CAWSAGSYEQYF.

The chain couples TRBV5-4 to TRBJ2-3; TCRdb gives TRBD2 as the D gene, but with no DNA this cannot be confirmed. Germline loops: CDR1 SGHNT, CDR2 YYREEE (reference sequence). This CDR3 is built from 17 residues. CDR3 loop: CASSLLILAGDSDTQYF.

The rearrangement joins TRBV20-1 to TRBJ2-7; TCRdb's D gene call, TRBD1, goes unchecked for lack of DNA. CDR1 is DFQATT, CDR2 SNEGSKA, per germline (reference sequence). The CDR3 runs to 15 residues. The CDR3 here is CSAREGTGGGYEQYF.

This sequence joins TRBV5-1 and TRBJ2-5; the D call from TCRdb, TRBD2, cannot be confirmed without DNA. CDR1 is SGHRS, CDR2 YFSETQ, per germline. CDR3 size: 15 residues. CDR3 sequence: CASSSIAGISETQYF.

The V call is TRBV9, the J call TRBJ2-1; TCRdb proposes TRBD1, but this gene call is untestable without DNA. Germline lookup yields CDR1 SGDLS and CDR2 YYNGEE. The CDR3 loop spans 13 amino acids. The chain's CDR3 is CASSAGVLVEQFF.